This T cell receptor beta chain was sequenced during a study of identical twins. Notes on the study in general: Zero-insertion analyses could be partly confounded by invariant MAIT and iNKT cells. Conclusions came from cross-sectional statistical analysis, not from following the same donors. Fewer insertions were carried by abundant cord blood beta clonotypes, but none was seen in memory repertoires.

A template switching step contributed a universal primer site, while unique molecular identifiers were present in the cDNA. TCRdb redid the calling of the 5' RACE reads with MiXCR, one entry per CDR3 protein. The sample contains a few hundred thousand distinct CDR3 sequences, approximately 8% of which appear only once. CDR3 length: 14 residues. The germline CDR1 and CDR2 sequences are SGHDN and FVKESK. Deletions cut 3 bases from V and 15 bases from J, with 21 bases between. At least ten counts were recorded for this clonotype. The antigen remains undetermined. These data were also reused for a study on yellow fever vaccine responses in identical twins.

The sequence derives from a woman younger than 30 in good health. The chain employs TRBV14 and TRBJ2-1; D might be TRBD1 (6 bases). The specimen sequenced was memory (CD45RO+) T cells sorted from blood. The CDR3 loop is CASSQDIGTRDSFF. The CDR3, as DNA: TGTGCCAGCAGCCAGGATATAGGGACACGAGATTCGTTCTTC.